The sequence of this TCR beta chain was determined in a study of OX40 agonist ivuxolimab in advanced cancers. Study details: Every 2 weeks, patients received ivuxolimab intravenously, dosed at 0.01 to 10 mg/kg. There were three patients with partial responses, one having hepatocellular carcinoma and two cutaneous melanoma. Study results and caveats: Nonresponders, in some cases, also had low normalized T-cell clonal expansion.

As for this clone: Its specificity is not known.

The data were produced by immunoSEQ multiplex PCR, yet TCRdb's version contains in-frame clones alone and is incomplete. The table records approximately 46,000 clones, 80% of them present only once. Between the trimmed V and J ends, which lost 7 bases and 2 bases, there was a span of 12 bases. The CDR3 consists of 14 residues. The V gene's germline CDR1 is MNHEY and CDR2 SMNVEV (reference sequence). The chain links TRBV27 to TRBJ1-5; unclear D gene. This TCR derives from an adult with an advanced solid tumor such as melanoma, head and neck, liver or kidney cancer. Specimen: CD4+ or CD8+ T cells sorted from blood, collected in a trial of the OX40 agonist ivuxolimab. The CDR3 region is CASILREGNQPQHF. The CDR3 bases are TGTGCCAGCATATTGAGGGAAGGCAATCAGCCCCAGCATTTT.